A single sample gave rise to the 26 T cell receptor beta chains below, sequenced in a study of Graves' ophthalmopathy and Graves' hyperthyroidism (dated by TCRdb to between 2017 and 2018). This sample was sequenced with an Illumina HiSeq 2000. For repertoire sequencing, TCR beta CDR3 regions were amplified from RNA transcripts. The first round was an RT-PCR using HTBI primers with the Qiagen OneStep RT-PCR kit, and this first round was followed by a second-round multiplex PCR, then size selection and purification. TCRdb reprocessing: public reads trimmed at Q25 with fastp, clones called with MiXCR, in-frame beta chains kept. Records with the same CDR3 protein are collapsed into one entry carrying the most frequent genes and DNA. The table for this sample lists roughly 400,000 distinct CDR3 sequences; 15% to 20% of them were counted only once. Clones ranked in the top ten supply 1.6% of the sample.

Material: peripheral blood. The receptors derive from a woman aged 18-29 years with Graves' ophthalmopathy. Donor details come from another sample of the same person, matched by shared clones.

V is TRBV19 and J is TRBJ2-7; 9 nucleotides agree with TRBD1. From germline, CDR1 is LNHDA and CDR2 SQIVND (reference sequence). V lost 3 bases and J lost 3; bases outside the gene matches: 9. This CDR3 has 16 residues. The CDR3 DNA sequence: TGTGCCAGTAGTATGGATCTCGGGACAGGGAACTACGAGCAGTACTTC. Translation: CASSMDLGTGNYEQYF.

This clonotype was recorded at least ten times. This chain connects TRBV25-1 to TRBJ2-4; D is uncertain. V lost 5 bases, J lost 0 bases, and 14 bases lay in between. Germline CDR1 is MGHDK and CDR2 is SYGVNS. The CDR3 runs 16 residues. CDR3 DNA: TGTGCCAGCAGTTCCGGACGTCGGCTAGCCAAAAACATTCAGTACTTC. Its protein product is CASSSGRRLAKNIQYF.

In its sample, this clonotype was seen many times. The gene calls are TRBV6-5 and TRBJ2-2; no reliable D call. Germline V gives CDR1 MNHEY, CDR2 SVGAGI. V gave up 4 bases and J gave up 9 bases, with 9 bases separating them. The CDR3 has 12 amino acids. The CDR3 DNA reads TGTGCCAGCAGTTCTTACGACCGGGAGCTGTTTTTT. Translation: CASSSYDRELFF.

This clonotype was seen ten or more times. CDR3 loop: CASSSSLFFRDVSTEAFF. DNA for the CDR3: TGTGCCAGCAGTTCCAGCCTATTCTTCAGGGATGTGAGCACTGAAGCTTTCTTT. The rearrangement links TRBV6-2 or TRBV6-3 to TRBJ1-1; weak D call: TRBD1 (5 bases). V was clipped by 4 bases and J by 4 bases, with 25 bases between them. CDR3 length: 18 amino acids. Looked up from germline, CDR1 is MNHEY and CDR2 is SVGEGT.

Written as DNA, the CDR3 is TGTGCCAGCAGTCCACCGACCGGGACAGGGGTAGTTGAGCAGTACTTC. Protein product: CASSPPTGTGVVEQYF. The V and J genes are TRBV12-3 or TRBV12-4 and TRBJ2-7, with 10 bases identical to TRBD1. The CDR3 has 16 amino acids. Germline trimming cut 5 bases from V and 7 bases from J; bases unmatched to any gene: 14.

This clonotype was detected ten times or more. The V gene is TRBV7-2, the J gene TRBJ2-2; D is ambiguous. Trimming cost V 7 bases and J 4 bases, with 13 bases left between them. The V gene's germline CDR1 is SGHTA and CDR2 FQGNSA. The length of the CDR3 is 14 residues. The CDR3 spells CASTFLLSTGELFF. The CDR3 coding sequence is TGTGCCAGCACATTTCTACTGTCCACCGGGGAGCTGTTTTTT.

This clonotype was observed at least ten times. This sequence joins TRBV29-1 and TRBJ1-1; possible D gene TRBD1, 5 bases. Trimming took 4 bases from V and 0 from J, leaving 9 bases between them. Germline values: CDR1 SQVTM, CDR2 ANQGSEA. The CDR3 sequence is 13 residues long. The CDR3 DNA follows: TGCAGCGTTGCCAGGGAGATGAACACTGAAGCTTTCTTT. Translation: CSVAREMNTEAFF. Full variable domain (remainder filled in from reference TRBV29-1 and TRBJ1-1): SAVISQKPSRDICQRGTSLTIQCQVDSQVTMMFWYRQQPGQSLTLIATANQGSEATYESGFVIDKFPISRPNLTFSTLTVSNMSPEDSSIYLCSVAREMNTEAFFGQGTRLTVV.

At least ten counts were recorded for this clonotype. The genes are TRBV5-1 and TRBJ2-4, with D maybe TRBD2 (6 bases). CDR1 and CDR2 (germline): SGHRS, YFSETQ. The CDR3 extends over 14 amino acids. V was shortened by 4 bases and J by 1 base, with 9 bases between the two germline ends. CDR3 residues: CASSKGGAKNIQYF. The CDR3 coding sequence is TGCGCCAGCAGCAAAGGAGGGGCCAAAAACATTCAGTACTTC.

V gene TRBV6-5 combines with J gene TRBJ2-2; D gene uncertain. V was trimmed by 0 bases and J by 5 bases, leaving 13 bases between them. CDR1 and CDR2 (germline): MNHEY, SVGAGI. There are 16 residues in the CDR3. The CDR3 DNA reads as TGTGCCAGCAGTTACTCAGCTAATTGGAAGACCGGGGAGCTGTTTTTT. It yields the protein CASSYSANWKTGELFF.

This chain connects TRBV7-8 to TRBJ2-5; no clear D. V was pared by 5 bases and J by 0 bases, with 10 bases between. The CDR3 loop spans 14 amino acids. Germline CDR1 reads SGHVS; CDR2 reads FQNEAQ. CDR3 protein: CASSVDIYQETQYF. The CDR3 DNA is TGTGCCAGCAGCGTAGACATCTACCAAGAGACCCAGTACTTC.

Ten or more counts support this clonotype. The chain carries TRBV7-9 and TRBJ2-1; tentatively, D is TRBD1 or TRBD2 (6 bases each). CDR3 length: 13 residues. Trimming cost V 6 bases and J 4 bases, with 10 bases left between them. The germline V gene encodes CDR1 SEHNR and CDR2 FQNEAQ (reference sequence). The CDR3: CASRGGHYNEQFF. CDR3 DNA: TGTGCCAGCAGGGGGGGACATTACAATGAGCAGTTCTTC.

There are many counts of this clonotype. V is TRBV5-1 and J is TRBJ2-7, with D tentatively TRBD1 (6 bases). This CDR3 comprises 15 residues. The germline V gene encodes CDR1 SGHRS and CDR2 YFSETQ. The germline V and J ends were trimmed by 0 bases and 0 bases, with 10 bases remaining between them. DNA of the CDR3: TGCGCCAGCAGCTTGGATACAGGGACCTCCTACGAGCAGTACTTC. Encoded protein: CASSLDTGTSYEQYF.

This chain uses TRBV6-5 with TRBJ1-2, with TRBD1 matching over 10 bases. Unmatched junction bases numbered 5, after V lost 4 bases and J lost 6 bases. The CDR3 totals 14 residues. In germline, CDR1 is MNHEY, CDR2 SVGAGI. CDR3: CASSWDRGMDGYTF. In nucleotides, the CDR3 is TGTGCCAGCAGTTGGGACAGGGGAATGGATGGCTACACCTTC.

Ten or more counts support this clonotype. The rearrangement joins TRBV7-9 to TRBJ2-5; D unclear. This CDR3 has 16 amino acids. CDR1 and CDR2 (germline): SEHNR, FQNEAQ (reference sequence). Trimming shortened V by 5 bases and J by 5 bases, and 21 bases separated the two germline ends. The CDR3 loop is CASSPPLSDPEETQYF. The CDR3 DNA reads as TGTGCCAGCAGCCCCCCCCTATCGGATCCGGAGGAGACCCAGTACTTC.

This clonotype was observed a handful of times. CDR3 nucleotide sequence: TGCGCCAGCAGCTTCGGACATATAGAGTTCTATGGCTACACCTTC. Residues: CASSFGHIEFYGYTF. The chain uses TRBV5-1 and TRBJ1-2; possible D gene TRBD1, 5 bases. This CDR3 has 15 residues. Trimming pared 2 bases from V and 4 bases from J, leaving 15 bases between. CDR1 is SGHRS, CDR2 YFSETQ, per germline.

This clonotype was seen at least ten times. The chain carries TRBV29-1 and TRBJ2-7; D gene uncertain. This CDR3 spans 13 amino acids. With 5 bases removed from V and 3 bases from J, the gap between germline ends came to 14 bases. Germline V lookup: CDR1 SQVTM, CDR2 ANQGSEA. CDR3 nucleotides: TGCAGCGTTCCTCACGAGTCTGGCTACGAGCAGTACTTC. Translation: CSVPHESGYEQYF.

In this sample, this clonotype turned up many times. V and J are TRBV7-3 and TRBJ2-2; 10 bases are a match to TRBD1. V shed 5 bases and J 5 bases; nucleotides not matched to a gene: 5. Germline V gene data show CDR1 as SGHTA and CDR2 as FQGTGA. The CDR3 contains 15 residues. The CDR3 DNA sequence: TGTGCCAGCAGCACGACAGGGGGCGCGACCGGGGAGCTGTTTTTT. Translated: CASSTTGGATGELFF.

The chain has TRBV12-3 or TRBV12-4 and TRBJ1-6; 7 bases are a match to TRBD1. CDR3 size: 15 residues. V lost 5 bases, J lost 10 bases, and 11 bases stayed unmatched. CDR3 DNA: TGTGCCAGCAGTGTCTGGTCCGGGACAGAATCACCCCTCCACTTT. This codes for CASSVWSGTESPLHF.

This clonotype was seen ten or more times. CDR3 DNA sequence: TGTGCCAGCAGCTTAACTCTCGGACAGGGGGACACTGAAGCTTTCTTT. This encodes CASSLTLGQGDTEAFF. The V gene is TRBV7-3, the J gene TRBJ1-1; 10 bases are a match to TRBD1. The length of the CDR3 is 16 residues. J was trimmed by 3 bases and V by 0 bases; bases with no gene match: 4. Per the germline V gene, CDR1 is SGHTA and CDR2 is FQGTGA.

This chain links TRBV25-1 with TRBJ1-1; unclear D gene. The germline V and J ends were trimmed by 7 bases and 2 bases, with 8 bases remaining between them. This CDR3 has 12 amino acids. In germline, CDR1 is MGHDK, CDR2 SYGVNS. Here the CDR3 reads CASTMGNTEAFF. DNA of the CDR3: TGTGCCAGCACTATGGGAAACACTGAAGCTTTCTTT.

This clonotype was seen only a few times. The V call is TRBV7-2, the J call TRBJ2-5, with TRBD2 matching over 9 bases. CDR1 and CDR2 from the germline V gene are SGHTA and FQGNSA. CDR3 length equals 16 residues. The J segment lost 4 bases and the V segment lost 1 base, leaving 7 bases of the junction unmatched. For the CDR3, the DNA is TGTGCCAGCAGCTTAGGGACTAGCGTTCCCAGAGAGACCCAGTACTTC. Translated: CASSLGTSVPRETQYF. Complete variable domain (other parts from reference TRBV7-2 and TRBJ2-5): GAGVSQSPSNKVTEKGKDVELRCDPISGHTALYWYRQSLGQGLEFLIYFQGNSAPDKSGLPSDRFSAERTGGSVSTLTIQRTQQEDSAVYLCASSLGTSVPRETQYFGPGTRLLVL.

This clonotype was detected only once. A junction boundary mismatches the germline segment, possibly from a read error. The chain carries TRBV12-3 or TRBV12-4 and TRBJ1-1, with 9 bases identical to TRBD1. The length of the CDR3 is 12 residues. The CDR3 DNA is TGTGCCAGCAGTGTAGGCAAGGGACAGGGCCTCTTT. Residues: CASSVGKGQGLF.

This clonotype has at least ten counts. DNA for the CDR3: TGTGCCAGCAGAACAGGGGTCACTGAAGCTTTCTTT. Its protein product is CASRTGVTEAFF. The chain recombines TRBV6-5 with TRBJ1-1; 7 nucleotides match TRBD1. V dropped 6 bases and J dropped 4; count of bases not matched to a gene: 2. The CDR3 has 12 amino acids. Germline values: CDR1 MNHEY, CDR2 SVGAGI.

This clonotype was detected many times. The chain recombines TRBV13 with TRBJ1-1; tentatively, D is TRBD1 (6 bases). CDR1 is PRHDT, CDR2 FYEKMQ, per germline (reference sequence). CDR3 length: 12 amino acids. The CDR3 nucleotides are TGTGCATCCTACGGGAGGGGGACTGAAGCTTTCTTT. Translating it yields CASYGRGTEAFF.

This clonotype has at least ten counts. This chain's CDR3 is CSAISGGTIIYEQYF. The CDR3 DNA is TGCAGTGCCATTAGCGGGGGGACAATAATCTACGAGCAGTACTTC. The chain uses TRBV20-1 and TRBJ2-7; 10 bases align to TRBD2. Trimming at V came to 6 bases and at J to 3 bases, leaving 11 bases not matched to a gene. Germline CDR1 reads DFQATT; CDR2 reads SNEGSKA (reference sequence). CDR3 length equals 15 residues.

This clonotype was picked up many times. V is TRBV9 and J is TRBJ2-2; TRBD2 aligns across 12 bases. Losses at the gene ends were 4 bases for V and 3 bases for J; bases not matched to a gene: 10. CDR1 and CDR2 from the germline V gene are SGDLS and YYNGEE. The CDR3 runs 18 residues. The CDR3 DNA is TGTGCCAGCAGCCCTCAATGGACTAGCGGGAACCACACCGGGGAGCTGTTTTTT. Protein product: CASSPQWTSGNHTGELFF. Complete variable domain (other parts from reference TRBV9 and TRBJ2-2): DSGVTQTPKHLITATGQRVTLRCSPRSGDLSVYWYQQSLDQGLQFLIQYYNGEERAKGNILERFSAQQFPDLHSELNLSSLELGDSALYFCASSPQWTSGNHTGELFFGEGSRLTVL.